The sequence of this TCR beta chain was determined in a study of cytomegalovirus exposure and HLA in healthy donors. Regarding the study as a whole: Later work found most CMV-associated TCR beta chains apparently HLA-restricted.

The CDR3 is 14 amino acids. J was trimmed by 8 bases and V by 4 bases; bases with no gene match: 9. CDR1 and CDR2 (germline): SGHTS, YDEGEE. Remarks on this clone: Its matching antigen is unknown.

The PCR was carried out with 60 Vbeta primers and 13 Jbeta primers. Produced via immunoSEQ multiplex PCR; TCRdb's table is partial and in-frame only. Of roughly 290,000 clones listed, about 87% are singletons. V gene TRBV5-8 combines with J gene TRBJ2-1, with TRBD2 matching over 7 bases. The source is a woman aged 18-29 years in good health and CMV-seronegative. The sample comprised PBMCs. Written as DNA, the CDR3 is TGTGCCAGCAGCGACCCCGGGACTATAGATGAGCAGTTCTTC. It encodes CASSDPGTIDEQFF.